The 26 T cell receptor beta chains below come from one sample, sequenced in a study of identical twins. MiXCR, run by TCRdb on the 5' RACE reads, gives a single entry per CDR3 protein. The repertoire holds roughly 350,000 distinct CDR3 sequences, with 7% to 9.5% as singletons. The sample was naive T cells sorted from blood. The receptors come from a woman aged 45-59 years in good health.

This clonotype was picked up many times. CDR3 protein: CASSLRGQGNTEAFF. The CDR3 nucleotides read TGTGCCAGCAGCTTGAGGGGGCAGGGGAACACTGAAGCTTTCTTT. The chain is built from TRBV5-6 and TRBJ1-1; TRBD1 agrees at 7 bases. The CDR3 runs 15 residues. Germline CDR1 reads SGHDT; CDR2 reads YYEEEE. V lost 1 base and J lost 1; bases outside the gene matches: 4. The entire variable domain, with the rest obtained from reference TRBV5-6 and TRBJ1-1, is as follows: DAGVTQSPTHLIKTRGQQVTLRCSPKSGHDTVSWYQQALGQGPQFIFQYYEEEERQRGNFPDRFSGHQFPNYSSELNVNALLLGDSALYLCASSLRGQGNTEAFFGQGTRLTVV.

The gene calls are TRBV12-3 or TRBV12-4 and TRBJ2-1, with TRBD2 matching 8 bases. The CDR3 has 16 residues. J lost 8 bases, V lost 3 bases, and 12 bases had no gene match. The CDR3 nucleotides read TGTGCCAGCAGTTTGCGGGGGGCGCGGCTATTCGATGAGCAGTTCTTC. Protein: CASSLRGARLFDEQFF.

This clonotype occurred many times. The chain recombines TRBV5-1 with TRBJ2-4; 7 bases are shared with TRBD2. This CDR3 region has 17 residues. The V segment lost 2 bases and the J segment 1 base; nucleotides outside the gene matches: 9. CDR1 is SGHRS, CDR2 YFSETQ, per germline. CDR3 nucleotide sequence: TGCGCCAGCAGCTTATTAGGCGGGAGAGGTGCCAAAAACATTCAGTACTTC. Amino acids: CASSLLGGRGAKNIQYF. Full variable domain (rest looked up from reference TRBV5-1 and TRBJ2-4): KAGVTQTPRYLIKTRGQQVTLSCSPISGHRSVSWYQQTPGQGLQFLFEYFSETQRNKGNFPGRFSGRQFSNSRSEMNVSTLELGDSALYLCASSLLGGRGAKNIQYFGAGTRLSVL.

V is TRBV5-1 and J is TRBJ2-5; 8 nucleotides align to TRBD1. The CDR3 runs 14 residues. Germline lookup yields CDR1 SGHRS and CDR2 YFSETQ. The V gene end was trimmed by 4 bases and the J gene end by 1 base; junction bases not matched to a gene: 3. CDR3 in DNA: TGCGCCAGCAGCGGGGGGACAGGCCAAGAGACCCAGTACTTC. It translates to CASSGGTGQETQYF. Together with reference TRBV5-1 and TRBJ2-5, the CDR3 gives the full variable domain: KAGVTQTPRYLIKTRGQQVTLSCSPISGHRSVSWYQQTPGQGLQFLFEYFSETQRNKGNFPGRFSGRQFSNSRSEMNVSTLELGDSALYLCASSGGTGQETQYFGPGTRLLVL.

For the CDR3, the DNA is TGTGCCAGCAGTCCAGGGATGGGGCTGGCCACTGAAGCTTTCTTT. Its protein product is CASSPGMGLATEAFF. This chain uses TRBV7-6 with TRBJ1-1; TRBD1 might be the D (5 bases). Germline V lookup: CDR1 SGHVS, CDR2 FNYEAQ. V shed 6 bases and J shed 4 bases, with 18 bases lying between them. This CDR3 region has 15 residues.

This clonotype came up a few times. The chain is built from TRBV4-1 and TRBJ2-2, with D unclear. This CDR3 has 12 amino acids. The V gene's germline CDR1 is MGHRA and CDR2 YSYEKL. The ends were cut back, 2 bases at V and 8 bases at J, with 6 bases in the middle. In DNA, the CDR3 is TGCGCCAGCAGCCAACTCGCTGGGGAGCTGTTTTTT. Encoded protein: CASSQLAGELFF.

This clonotype has ten or more counts. The chain combines TRBV29-1 with TRBJ1-5; 8 nucleotides agree with TRBD1. Trimming at V came to 4 bases and at J to 5 bases, leaving 4 bases not matched to a gene. The germline V gene encodes CDR1 SQVTM and CDR2 ANQGSEA. The CDR3 covers 13 residues. The CDR3 reads CSVAQGVDQPQHF. The CDR3 DNA reads as TGCAGCGTTGCACAGGGGGTAGATCAGCCCCAGCATTTT.

This clonotype was detected many times. The V gene is TRBV10-3, the J gene TRBJ2-3, with no clear D. The ends were cut back, 5 bases at V and 7 bases at J, with 10 bases in the middle. The germline V gene has CDR1 ENHRY and CDR2 SYGVKD. The CDR3 consists of 12 residues. The CDR3 here is CAISIDGNTQYF. Written as DNA, the CDR3 is TGTGCCATCAGTATAGACGGAAATACGCAGTATTTT.

This clonotype was seen a few times. This chain links TRBV3-1 with TRBJ2-5; 9 nucleotides align to TRBD1. With 5 bases clipped from V and 1 base from J, the junction kept 5 bases outside the gene matches. Germline V gene data show CDR1 as LGHDT and CDR2 as YNNKEL (reference sequence). CDR3 size: 15 residues. The CDR3 loop reads CASSWGQGFQETQYF. The CDR3 nucleotides are TGTGCCAGCAGCTGGGGACAGGGTTTCCAAGAGACCCAGTACTTC.

This clonotype has only a few counts. The chain joins TRBV2 to TRBJ2-7, with no clear D. Germline V gene data show CDR1 as SNHLY and CDR2 as FYNNEI. There are 15 residues in the CDR3. V lost 9 bases and J lost 2, with 20 bases in between. Here the CDR3 reads CASPGPGLTAYEQYV. The CDR3 DNA is TGTGCCAGTCCAGGCCCGGGTCTTACAGCCTACGAGCAGTACGTC.

This clonotype was observed at least ten times. The chain has TRBV12-3 or TRBV12-4 and TRBJ2-3, with D hard to call. This CDR3 has 16 residues. V lost 3 bases and J 4 bases, leaving 17 bases between the germline ends. In DNA, the CDR3 is TGTGCCAGCAGTTTCACCGGGTTCTCCGATTCAGATACGCAGTATTTT. It yields the protein CASSFTGFSDSDTQYF.

This clonotype has ten or more counts. The CDR3 nucleotides are TGCAGCGTTGAACCGGAGACAGATACGCAGTATTTT. It yields the protein CSVEPETDTQYF. The chain joins TRBV29-1 to TRBJ2-3, with D hard to call. The CDR3 has 12 residues. CDR1 is SQVTM, CDR2 ANQGSEA, per germline. Between the trimmed V and J ends, which lost 2 bases and 3 bases, there was a span of 6 bases.

This clonotype has only a few counts. The CDR3 coding sequence is TGTGCCAGCAGCCACACTAGCGGGAGGCGGTCCTACAATGAGCAGTTCTTC. It specifies CASSHTSGRRSYNEQFF. The chain carries TRBV14 and TRBJ2-1; the match to TRBD2 covers 12 bases. CDR3 length: 17 amino acids. Germline V gives CDR1 SGHDN, CDR2 FVKESK. After removal of 3 bases from V and 1 base from J, the junction contained 4 bases not matched to a gene.

The genes are TRBV7-9 and TRBJ2-3; unclear D gene. This CDR3 comprises 15 residues. The V end was cut by 7 bases, the J end by 2 bases, with 16 bases between. Germline V gene sequence: CDR1 SEHNR, CDR2 FQNEAQ (reference sequence). The CDR3 is CASTDKGQNTDTQYF. The CDR3 nucleotides are TGTGCCAGCACCGATAAGGGCCAGAACACAGATACGCAGTATTTT.

The sample holds a few counts of this clonotype. This chain links TRBV30 with TRBJ2-5; D unresolved. The germline V and J ends were trimmed by 1 base and 4 bases, with 7 bases remaining between them. The CDR3 contains 12 residues. CDR1 and CDR2 (germline): GTSNPN, SVGIG (reference sequence). In nucleotides, the CDR3 is TGTGCCTGGAGTGCACCTGGAGAGACCCAGTACTTC. It yields the protein CAWSAPGETQYF. Using reference TRBV30 and TRBJ2-5 for the parts outside the CDR3, the full variable domain is SQTIHQWPATLVQPVGSPLSLECTVEGTSNPNLYWYRQAAGRGLQLLFYSVGIGQISSEVPQNLSASRPQDRQFILSSKKLLLSDSGFYLCAWSAPGETQYFGPGTRLLVL.

This clonotype was counted many times. CDR3 sequence: CSAWTGGGNTIYF. The CDR3 DNA is TGCAGTGCGTGGACAGGGGGAGGAAACACCATATATTTT. V gene TRBV20-1 combines with J gene TRBJ1-3; 10 bases match TRBD1. Germline CDR1 DFQATT, CDR2 SNEGSKA (reference sequence). The CDR3 contains 13 residues. The V gene end was trimmed by 6 bases and the J gene end by 4 bases; junction bases not matched to a gene: 3.

This clonotype was counted many times. The chain joins TRBV20-1 to TRBJ2-7; D assignment may be TRBD1 or TRBD2 (6 bases each). CDR3 length: 14 residues. Germline CDR1 and CDR2: DFQATT and SNEGSKA (reference sequence). The V end was cut by 0 bases, the J end by 2 bases, with 11 bases between. CDR3 DNA sequence: TGCAGTGCTAGAGAGGGGGGCAAGACCTACGAGCAGTACTTC. Protein: CSAREGGKTYEQYF.

A few counts support this clonotype. The chain employs TRBV27 and TRBJ2-1, with D possibly TRBD2 on 5 matching bases. Germline-derived CDR1 and CDR2 are MNHEY and SMNVEV (reference sequence). V was shortened by 1 base and J by 0 bases, with 10 bases between the two germline ends. This CDR3 is built from 16 residues. CDR3 sequence reads: CASSLLGGSSYNEQFF. The CDR3 region has the DNA TGTGCCAGCAGTTTATTAGGAGGCAGCTCCTACAATGAGCAGTTCTTC.

This clonotype was detected many times. The V call is TRBV5-1, the J call TRBJ1-5; the D gene is possibly TRBD1 (5 bases). CDR3 length: 15 amino acids. The germline gives CDR1 SGHRS, CDR2 YFSETQ. V lost 4 bases and J lost 4, with 15 bases in between. The CDR3 reads CASSPGQTGNQPQHF. The CDR3 nucleotides read TGCGCCAGCAGCCCTGGACAAACAGGTAATCAGCCCCAGCATTTT.

This clonotype was detected a few times. The V and J genes are TRBV7-9 and TRBJ2-6; tentative D call: TRBD2 (6 bases). Trimming shortened V by 4 bases and J by 2 bases, and 18 bases separated the two germline ends. The CDR3 is 18 residues long. Germline CDR1 SEHNR, CDR2 FQNEAQ (reference sequence). DNA of the CDR3: TGTGCCAGCAGCTCTTATACCTTCGCGGGAACTGGGGCCAACGTCCTGACTTTC. Amino acid sequence: CASSSYTFAGTGANVLTF.

This clonotype was seen a few times. This chain uses TRBV12-3 or TRBV12-4 with TRBJ2-1; TRBD2 agrees at 8 bases. J lost 2 bases, V lost 4 bases, and 7 bases had no gene match. The CDR3 has 16 residues. In DNA, the CDR3 is TGTGCCAGCAGTTCCCGGGGGGGAATCCCCTACAATGAGCAGTTCTTC. This sequence encodes CASSSRGGIPYNEQFF.

As to this clonotype: A much larger clone sits a single nucleotide away, making a read error possible. The genes are TRBV20-1 and TRBJ2-7; TRBD2 aligns across 9 bases. The CDR3 sequence is 15 residues long. Germline V gene sequence: CDR1 DFQATT, CDR2 SNEGSKA (reference sequence). CDR3 protein: CSASSQTSGIYERYF. The CDR3 DNA sequence: TGCAGTGCCTCCTCCCAGACTAGCGGTATCTACGAGCGGTACTTC.

This CDR3 is CASSFDREHEQYF. CDR3 DNA sequence: TGTGCCAGCAGCTTTGACAGGGAACACGAGCAGTACTTC. The chain carries TRBV5-6 and TRBJ2-7, with 7 bases matching TRBD1. V shed 2 bases and J 5 bases; nucleotides not matched to a gene: 4. CDR3 size: 13 residues. Looked up from germline, CDR1 is SGHDT and CDR2 is YYEEEE.

This clonotype was seen ten or more times. The rearrangement joins TRBV27 to TRBJ2-1, with D perhaps matching TRBD1 (5 bases). The V end lost 3 bases, the J end lost 8 bases, and 8 bases lay between the germline ends. Germline CDR1 and CDR2: MNHEY and SMNVEV (reference sequence). The CDR3 loop spans 12 amino acids. CDR3 coding DNA: TGTGCCAGCAGTTTGTGGGGCTATGAGCAGTTCTTC. Protein: CASSLWGYEQFF.

This sequence joins TRBV12-3 or TRBV12-4 and TRBJ2-7; perhaps D is TRBD1 or TRBD2 (5 bases each). The CDR3 consists of 14 residues. The V end was cut by 2 bases, the J end by 5 bases, with 13 bases between. Written as DNA, the CDR3 is TGTGCCAGCAGTTTAAGTCCCCGGGGCGACGAGCAGTACTTC. Protein sequence: CASSLSPRGDEQYF.

In nucleotides, the CDR3 is TGTGCCAGCAGAAACCCGGGCAGAGAAGAGACCCAGTACTTC. Residues: CASRNPGREETQYF. J is TRBJ2-5 and V is TRBV7-9; D not resolved. V gave up 6 bases and J gave up 3 bases, with 14 bases separating them. The germline gives CDR1 SEHNR, CDR2 FQNEAQ (reference sequence). The CDR3 extends over 14 amino acids.